The entry that follows covers one TCR beta chain sequence. This entry comes from a study of blood T cell repertoires in COVID-19. The repertoire was sequenced with immunoSEQ multiplex PCR; TCRdb's copy has only in-frame clones and lacks some. The sample comprises about 150,000 clones, roughly 87% of which are singletons, and 7% rests with the top ten. The clonotype comes from a woman aged 50 to 60 who had recovered from COVID-19. Sequencing input: PBMCs or T cells enriched from blood (not recorded which).

Here the CDR3 reads CASSLDSSEEAFF. The CDR3 DNA is TGTGCCAGCAGCTTAGATAGCTCGGAAGAAGCTTTCTTT. The chain has TRBV7-2 and TRBJ1-1; D is undetermined. This CDR3 contains 13 residues. Trimming took 1 base from V and 8 from J, leaving 11 bases between them. Germline CDR1 and CDR2: SGHTA and FQGNSA.